This is a list of T cell receptor beta chains from one sample in a study of PD-1 blockade in classical Hodgkin lymphoma. Profiled with immunoSEQ multiplex PCR; TCRdb holds only in-frame clones, not every one. The repertoire holds roughly 9,300 clones, with roughly 85% as singletons. The sequencing used peripheral blood mononuclear cells (PBMCs), collected before the fourth cycle of nivolumab. These TCRs come from a human donor with classical Hodgkin lymphoma. Both conserved end residues are trimmed from each CDR3. The order of the fields is D gene, clone size, V gene, CDR3 protein. The D gene is left open where the match is weak. Where a row states a size, it is once, few, many or the class of an expanded clone; other rows omit it.

D: .
size: .
V: TRBV2
CDR3: ASSGVVGANVLT

D: .
size: medium-sized
V: TRBV5-1
CDR3: ASSLFGRGDEQY

D: .
size: .
V: TRBV5-1
CDR3: ASSLDRTDNEQF

D: .
size: .
V: TRBV29-1
CDR3: SVQDRAYEQY

D: .
size: .
V: TRBV7-8
CDR3: ASSDAPQGPEGDTQY

D: .
size: once
V: TRBV9
CDR3: ASSDRVADTQY

D: .
size: once
V: TRBV6-5
CDR3: ASSYDAETGELF

D: .
size: .
V: TRBV19
CDR3: ASSIEVNEQF

D: .
size: .
V: TRBV7-9
CDR3: ASSLAPDLWYDANTQY

D: .
size: .
V: TRBV7-2
CDR3: ASSLNLHTDTQY

D: .
size: .
V: TRBV7-9
CDR3: ASSTAGTTPYNEQF

D: .
size: .
V: TRBV9
CDR3: ASSVGGWRGTDTQY

D: TRBD1
size: .
V: TRBV5-4
CDR3: ASSSDRAWETQY

D: .
size: .
V: TRBV25-1
CDR3: ASSQGGRGETQY

D: TRBD1
size: .
V: TRBV28
CDR3: ASSPDRGRETQY

D: .
size: .
V: TRBV5-6
CDR3: ASSPERRYEQY

D: .
size: few
V: TRBV6-1
CDR3: ASSEFDRSYEQY

D: .
size: .
V: TRBV5-3
CDR3: ARSSPSRDLENIQY

D: TRBD1
size: .
V: TRBV7-9
CDR3: ASSLAGGRDEQY

D: .
size: .
V: TRBV7-2
CDR3: ASSTSYEQY

D: TRBD1
size: .
V: TRBV7-2
CDR3: ASNRGNSNQPQH

D: TRBD1
size: .
V: TRBV30
CDR3: AWSAAGQGFADTQY

D: .
size: .
V: TRBV19
CDR3: ASSTGFSDTQY

D: TRBD1
size: .
V: TRBV9
CDR3: ASSPGQGAYEQY

D: .
size: .
V: TRBV18
CDR3: ASSPSQFEAF

D: TRBD1
size: once
V: TRBV5-1
CDR3: ASSFFTLGQGYEQY

D: .
size: .
V: TRBV27
CDR3: ASSSRGSSYNEQF

D: .
size: .
V: TRBV2
CDR3: ASSEGGSTGANVLT

D: .
size: .
V: TRBV15
CDR3: ATSRQLYYEQY

D: .
size: .
V: TRBV5-7
CDR3: ASSLPGEQETQY

D: .
size: few
V: TRBV4-2
CDR3: ASSQVSGADTQY

D: TRBD1
size: .
V: TRBV2
CDR3: ATARDRGYEQY